Listed below are T cell receptor beta chains from one sample, sequenced in a study of blood T cell repertoires in COVID-19. The table came from immunoSEQ multiplex PCR; TCRdb's copy has only in-frame clones and leaves some out. The sample gives roughly 130,000 clones, more than 70% of which show up once; roughly 3.6% is in the top ten. Sequencing was performed on peripheral blood. Every receptor here comes from a woman in her fifties or sixties with acute or convalescent COVID-19. The CDR3 runs from the conserved cysteine through the conserved F or W. Fields, in order: D gene, J gene, V gene, clone size, CDR3 DNA, CDR3 protein. A D gene is named only where the DNA matches it firmly. A row's size may be missing; if present it is once, few, many or a size class.

d_call: -; j_call: TRBJ1-1; v_call: TRBV5-1; clone_size: few; cdr3_nt: TGCGCCAGCAGCTCCCCCTGGGAGCGCTCAGAAGCTTTCTTT; cdr3_aa: CASSSPWERSEAFF
d_call: TRBD2; j_call: TRBJ2-1; v_call: TRBV28; clone_size: -; cdr3_nt: TGTGCCAGCCGGGGGGGAACCTACAATGAGCAGTTCTTC; cdr3_aa: CASRGGTYNEQFF
d_call: TRBD1; j_call: TRBJ2-2; v_call: TRBV5-8; clone_size: -; cdr3_nt: TGTGCCAGCAGCTCGGGACAGATCACCGGGGAGCTGTTTTTT; cdr3_aa: CASSSGQITGELFF
d_call: -; j_call: TRBJ1-6; v_call: TRBV3-1/TRBV3-2; clone_size: -; cdr3_nt: TGTGCCAGCAGCCAGCACGTACAGGGTAACGATTCACCCCTCCACTTT; cdr3_aa: CASSQHVQGNDSPLHF
d_call: -; j_call: TRBJ1-2; v_call: TRBV25-1; clone_size: -; cdr3_nt: TGTGCCAGCAGTGTCCTCCCAGGGTCTGGCTACACCTTC; cdr3_aa: CASSVLPGSGYTF
d_call: TRBD1; j_call: TRBJ2-3; v_call: TRBV27; clone_size: once; cdr3_nt: TGTGCCAGCAGTTTAAGGGGGCAAGATACGCAGTATTTT; cdr3_aa: CASSLRGQDTQYF
d_call: TRBD1; j_call: TRBJ1-2; v_call: TRBV19; clone_size: -; cdr3_nt: TGTGCCAGTAGTCGGGACAGTCTTATCTATGGCTACACCTTC; cdr3_aa: CASSRDSLIYGYTF
d_call: -; j_call: TRBJ1-3; v_call: TRBV30; clone_size: -; cdr3_nt: TGTGCCTGGACCTTAGGGAGTTCAAACACCATATATTTT; cdr3_aa: CAWTLGSSNTIYF
d_call: -; j_call: TRBJ1-6; v_call: TRBV28; clone_size: -; cdr3_nt: TGTGCCAGCAGTCCCCGTGGCGGGGTTTCACCCCTCCACTTT; cdr3_aa: CASSPRGGVSPLHF
d_call: -; j_call: TRBJ1-2; v_call: TRBV28; clone_size: -; cdr3_nt: TGTGCCAGCAGTTTTAGTAACTATGGCTACACCTTC; cdr3_aa: CASSFSNYGYTF
d_call: -; j_call: TRBJ1-6; v_call: TRBV3-1/TRBV3-2; clone_size: -; cdr3_nt: TGTGCCAGCAGCTCACTAGGGGGTGATAATTCACCCCTCCACTTT; cdr3_aa: CASSSLGGDNSPLHF
d_call: TRBD2; j_call: TRBJ2-1; v_call: TRBV2; clone_size: few; cdr3_nt: TGTGCCAGCCAGCCTCTAGCGGGAGTCAATGAGCAGTTCTTC; cdr3_aa: CASQPLAGVNEQFF
d_call: TRBD1; j_call: TRBJ1-6; v_call: TRBV5-5; clone_size: -; cdr3_nt: TGTGCCAGCAGCACCTCACCGACAGGGACTAATTCACCCCTCCACTTT; cdr3_aa: CASSTSPTGTNSPLHF
d_call: TRBD1; j_call: TRBJ2-3; v_call: TRBV11-3; clone_size: -; cdr3_nt: TGTGCCAGCAGCTGGGGACAGGGAATTTACACAGATACGCAGTATTTT; cdr3_aa: CASSWGQGIYTDTQYF
d_call: TRBD1; j_call: TRBJ2-7; v_call: TRBV7-4; clone_size: -; cdr3_nt: TGTGCCAGCAGTCCAAACAGGGGGAAGTACTTC; cdr3_aa: CASSPNRGKYF
d_call: TRBD1; j_call: TRBJ2-3; v_call: TRBV11-1; clone_size: -; cdr3_nt: TGTGCCAGCAGCTTAAACCCGGGACAGGGGGCAGATACGCAGTATTTT; cdr3_aa: CASSLNPGQGADTQYF
d_call: -; j_call: TRBJ1-2; v_call: TRBV18; clone_size: -; cdr3_nt: TGTGCCAGCTCACCGGGCTCGGGGGACCGGATGGGAGGCTACACCTTC; cdr3_aa: CASSPGSGDRMGGYTF
d_call: TRBD1; j_call: TRBJ1-2; v_call: TRBV27; clone_size: -; cdr3_nt: TGTGCCAGCAGTTTTACAGGGGACTATGGCTACACCTTC; cdr3_aa: CASSFTGDYGYTF
d_call: TRBD1; j_call: TRBJ1-2; v_call: TRBV5-1; clone_size: -; cdr3_nt: TGCGCCAGCAGCGTCCAGGGGGCCGGGATAAGGGATGGCTACACCTTC; cdr3_aa: CASSVQGAGIRDGYTF
d_call: TRBD2; j_call: TRBJ2-1; v_call: TRBV5-5; clone_size: -; cdr3_nt: TGTGCCAGCAGCTTGGTTGCGGGAGCTAACTACAATGAGCAGTTCTTC; cdr3_aa: CASSLVAGANYNEQFF
d_call: -; j_call: TRBJ1-1; v_call: TRBV7-6; clone_size: -; cdr3_nt: TGTGCCAGCAGCTTATCTGGGAGGGGAATGAACACTGAAGCTTTCTTT; cdr3_aa: CASSLSGRGMNTEAFF
d_call: -; j_call: TRBJ1-1; v_call: TRBV3-1/TRBV3-2; clone_size: -; cdr3_nt: TGTGCCAGCAGCCAAGTCCCAGGGGTCGCGGCTTTCTTT; cdr3_aa: CASSQVPGVAAFF
d_call: TRBD1; j_call: TRBJ1-2; v_call: TRBV2; clone_size: -; cdr3_nt: TGTGCCAGCAGTGACATGGGACAGTCCCTCGATGGCTACACCTTC; cdr3_aa: CASSDMGQSLDGYTF
d_call: TRBD2; j_call: TRBJ2-1; v_call: TRBV5-4; clone_size: -; cdr3_nt: TGTGCCAGCAGCTCAGAATCGGGACTAGCGGGAGTAAAAGAGCAGTTCTTC; cdr3_aa: CASSSESGLAGVKEQFF
d_call: TRBD2; j_call: TRBJ2-5; v_call: TRBV10-3; clone_size: -; cdr3_nt: TGTGCCATCAGTGGGGCTAGCGGGATAGAGACCCAGTACTTC; cdr3_aa: CAISGASGIETQYF
d_call: TRBD1; j_call: TRBJ1-4; v_call: TRBV7-9; clone_size: -; cdr3_nt: TGTGCCAGCAGCCGTACAGGGGCCGAAAAACTGTTTTTT; cdr3_aa: CASSRTGAEKLFF
d_call: TRBD1; j_call: TRBJ1-1; v_call: TRBV3-1/TRBV3-2; clone_size: few; cdr3_nt: TGTGCCAGCAGCCAAATGTCCGGGACAGGCAACACTGAAGCTTTCTTT; cdr3_aa: CASSQMSGTGNTEAFF
d_call: -; j_call: TRBJ2-3; v_call: TRBV12-5; clone_size: few; cdr3_nt: TGTGCTAGTGGTTTCGGGGGTACAGATACGCAGTATTTT; cdr3_aa: CASGFGGTDTQYF
d_call: -; j_call: TRBJ2-5; v_call: TRBV7-6; clone_size: -; cdr3_nt: TGTGCCAGCAGTTTCGGGGGGACCCAGTACTTC; cdr3_aa: CASSFGGTQYF
d_call: TRBD1; j_call: TRBJ1-1; v_call: TRBV4-1; clone_size: -; cdr3_nt: TGCGCCAGCAGCCACCCCGGGACAGGGCGTCTCCGTGTGAACACTGAAGCTTTCTTT; cdr3_aa: CASSHPGTGRLRVNTEAFF
d_call: -; j_call: TRBJ2-1; v_call: TRBV10-3; clone_size: -; cdr3_nt: TGTGCCCTGGGAAGGGGCCCCCTAAGCTCCTACAATGAGCAGTTCTTC; cdr3_aa: CALGRGPLSSYNEQFF
d_call: -; j_call: TRBJ1-2; v_call: TRBV28; clone_size: -; cdr3_nt: TGTGCCAGCAGTTCCCCGGGGTACGGAGGCTACACCTTC; cdr3_aa: CASSSPGYGGYTF
d_call: -; j_call: TRBJ1-2; v_call: TRBV5-4; clone_size: -; cdr3_nt: TGTGCCAGCAGCTTGGGCCGGGAACAGGGACACTGGAACTATGGCTACACCTTC; cdr3_aa: CASSLGREQGHWNYGYTF
d_call: TRBD2; j_call: TRBJ2-3; v_call: TRBV2; clone_size: -; cdr3_nt: TGTGCCAGCAGCGGAAGAACTAGCGGTGGCACAGATACGCAGTATTTT; cdr3_aa: CASSGRTSGGTDTQYF
d_call: -; j_call: TRBJ1-2; v_call: TRBV21-1; clone_size: few; cdr3_nt: TGTGCCAGCAGCAGAACAGGGGCCCACTATGGCTACACCTTC; cdr3_aa: CASSRTGAHYGYTF
d_call: -; j_call: TRBJ1-6; v_call: TRBV2; clone_size: -; cdr3_nt: TGTGCCAGCAGGACAGGAAGGTCACCCCTCCACTTT; cdr3_aa: CASRTGRSPLHF
d_call: TRBD2; j_call: TRBJ2-1; v_call: TRBV9; clone_size: -; cdr3_nt: TGTGCCAGCAGCTTTGGACTAGCTTCCTACAATGAGCAGTTCTTC; cdr3_aa: CASSFGLASYNEQFF
d_call: TRBD2; j_call: TRBJ2-7; v_call: TRBV2; clone_size: -; cdr3_nt: TGTGCCAGCAGTGGGGGGACTAGCGGGTTCGCTTGGCAGTACTTC; cdr3_aa: CASSGGTSGFAWQYF
d_call: -; j_call: TRBJ2-1; v_call: TRBV5-5; clone_size: -; cdr3_nt: TGTGCCAGCAGCTCCCCGAGCTACAATGAGCAGTTCTTC; cdr3_aa: CASSSPSYNEQFF
d_call: TRBD2; j_call: TRBJ2-7; v_call: TRBV27; clone_size: -; cdr3_nt: TGTGCCAGCAGTTTTGGCACTAGCGGGAGGAAAAATTCGGTCGCCTACGAGCAGTACTTC; cdr3_aa: CASSFGTSGRKNSVAYEQYF
d_call: -; j_call: TRBJ1-2; v_call: TRBV15; clone_size: -; cdr3_nt: TGTGCCACCAGCAGAGATCGGAAGGGGTACGGCTACACCTTC; cdr3_aa: CATSRDRKGYGYTF
d_call: -; j_call: TRBJ1-1; v_call: TRBV3-1/TRBV3-2; clone_size: -; cdr3_nt: TGTGCCAGCAGCCAAAATATGCGGGCTGAAGCTTTCTTT; cdr3_aa: CASSQNMRAEAFF
d_call: TRBD2; j_call: TRBJ2-5; v_call: TRBV4-1; clone_size: -; cdr3_nt: TGCGCCAGCAGCCAAGGCTCGCGGGAGAGGAAGACCCAGTACTTC; cdr3_aa: CASSQGSRERKTQYF
d_call: -; j_call: TRBJ1-5; v_call: TRBV3-1/TRBV3-2; clone_size: -; cdr3_nt: TGTGCCAGCAGCCCCCCGGGTCAGCCCCAGCATTTT; cdr3_aa: CASSPPGQPQHF
d_call: TRBD1; j_call: TRBJ2-6; v_call: TRBV19; clone_size: -; cdr3_nt: TGTGCCAGTAGTATAGGGGGACAGGGGCCCTCTGGGGCCAACGTCCTGACTTTC; cdr3_aa: CASSIGGQGPSGANVLTF
d_call: TRBD2; j_call: TRBJ2-1; v_call: TRBV7-8; clone_size: -; cdr3_nt: TGTGCCAGCAGCTTAGGGGCTAGCGGTTCGAGCTCCTACAATGAGCAGTTCTTC; cdr3_aa: CASSLGASGSSSYNEQFF
d_call: -; j_call: TRBJ2-3; v_call: TRBV7-9; clone_size: -; cdr3_nt: TGTGCCAGCAGCTTAAGGCGGGATACGCAGTATTTT; cdr3_aa: CASSLRRDTQYF
d_call: -; j_call: TRBJ1-5; v_call: TRBV6-1; clone_size: once; cdr3_nt: TGTGCCAGCAGTGAACACGTTCCAGGGCGGAATCAGCCCCAGCATTTT; cdr3_aa: CASSEHVPGRNQPQHF
d_call: -; j_call: TRBJ1-2; v_call: TRBV21-1; clone_size: -; cdr3_nt: TGTGCCAGCAGCAAAGCCCCTCGACCGGGACAGAAGAAAGCTAACTATGGCTACACCTTC; cdr3_aa: CASSKAPRPGQKKANYGYTF
d_call: TRBD1; j_call: TRBJ2-2; v_call: TRBV19; clone_size: -; cdr3_nt: TGTGCCAGTATTTCAAACAGGGGGCAGGGCACCGGGGAGCTGTTTTTT; cdr3_aa: CASISNRGQGTGELFF
d_call: -; j_call: TRBJ2-3; v_call: TRBV24-1; clone_size: -; cdr3_nt: TGTGCCACCAGTGATCAGGACAGCAACACAGATACGCAGTATTTT; cdr3_aa: CATSDQDSNTDTQYF
d_call: -; j_call: TRBJ1-6; v_call: TRBV30; clone_size: once; cdr3_nt: TGTGCCTGGAGTGTACGAGGGTCGGCGTCACCCCTCCACTTT; cdr3_aa: CAWSVRGSASPLHF
d_call: -; j_call: TRBJ2-2; v_call: TRBV9; clone_size: -; cdr3_nt: TGTGCCAGCAGCGTAGTTGGGGCCACCGGGGAGCTGTTTTTT; cdr3_aa: CASSVVGATGELFF
d_call: -; j_call: TRBJ1-2; v_call: TRBV28; clone_size: -; cdr3_nt: TGTGCCAGCACAGACCTAGCTAACTATGGCTACACCTTC; cdr3_aa: CASTDLANYGYTF
d_call: TRBD1; j_call: TRBJ1-2; v_call: TRBV19; clone_size: -; cdr3_nt: TGTGCCAGTAGTATTGTACAGGGGGGCGGCTACACCTTC; cdr3_aa: CASSIVQGGGYTF
d_call: -; j_call: TRBJ1-1; v_call: TRBV6-6; clone_size: -; cdr3_nt: TGTGCCAGCAGTTATCCGGAGACCGAAGCTTTCTTT; cdr3_aa: CASSYPETEAFF
d_call: -; j_call: TRBJ1-4; v_call: TRBV28; clone_size: -; cdr3_nt: TGTGCCAGCAGTCCAGTGTCGACTAATGAAAAACTGTTTTTT; cdr3_aa: CASSPVSTNEKLFF
d_call: TRBD1; j_call: TRBJ1-4; v_call: TRBV19; clone_size: -; cdr3_nt: TGTGCCAGTAGTACCCCGACAGGGGTGGGGGAAAAACTGTTTTTT; cdr3_aa: CASSTPTGVGEKLFF